These 8 T cell receptor beta chains were all obtained from the same sample, sequenced in a study of blood T cell repertoires in COVID-19. Assay used: immunoSEQ multiplex PCR; TCRdb lists only in-frame clones, some missing. The data contain roughly 120,000 clones, about 89% of them singletons. Source material: peripheral blood. The origin of the receptors is a middle-aged man with acute or convalescent COVID-19.

This clone occurred a few times. The chain has TRBV7-9 and TRBJ2-1, with 15 bases lining up with TRBD2. The CDR3 runs to 17 residues. Trimming removed 5 bases from V and 10 bases from J; junction bases left unmatched: 12. CDR1 and CDR2 from the germline V gene are SEHNR and FQNEAQ (reference sequence). CDR3 residues: CASSDRPGLAGGGEQFF. Written as DNA, the CDR3 is TGTGCCAGCAGCGACCGGCCGGGACTAGCGGGAGGAGGAGAGCAGTTCTTC.

V and J are TRBV19 and TRBJ2-1; TRBD1 might be the D (6 bases). CDR1 is LNHDA, CDR2 SQIVND, per germline (reference sequence). The CDR3 has 16 residues. Deletions cut 4 bases from V and 10 bases from J, with 23 bases between. CDR3 sequence reads: CASSRTSPFGGGEQFF. The CDR3 DNA sequence: TGTGCCAGTAGTAGGACGTCCCCCTTCGGTGGGGGCGAGCAGTTCTTC.

The chain has TRBV14 and TRBJ1-3; tentatively, D is TRBD1 (5 bases). The CDR3 runs to 15 residues. V was shortened by 0 bases and J by 7 bases, with 13 bases between the two germline ends. Germline V gene sequence: CDR1 SGHDN, CDR2 FVKESK. Written as DNA, the CDR3 is TGTGCCAGCAGCCAAGAAGCAGGGTTATGGAACACCATATATTTT. The encoded protein is CASSQEAGLWNTIYF.

The rearrangement uses TRBV18 and TRBJ1-2; no definite D call. The germline CDR1 and CDR2 sequences are KGHSH and LQKENI. The CDR3 sequence is 13 residues long. Trimming removed 3 bases at V and 2 bases at J, with 7 bases between. CDR3 DNA: TGTGCCAGCTCACCGGAGGGAAACTATGGCTACACCTTC. It translates to CASSPEGNYGYTF.

This sequence joins TRBV3-1 (or the pseudogene TRBV3-2) and TRBJ2-1; 8 positions match TRBD2. Germline CDR1 is LGHDT and CDR2 is YNNKEL (reference sequence). V trimming: 1 base; J trimming: 2 bases; junction bases outside the gene matches: 1. The CDR3 consists of 15 residues. The CDR3 bases are TGTGCCAGCAGCCAAGTAGCGGGACCCTACAATGAGCAGTTCTTC. Its protein product is CASSQVAGPYNEQFF.

The chain couples TRBV19 to TRBJ2-2, with 7 bases identical to TRBD1. The V segment lost 3 bases and the J segment 6 bases; nucleotides outside the gene matches: 7. Germline V gene sequence: CDR1 LNHDA, CDR2 SQIVND (reference sequence). This CDR3 is 15 amino acids long. CDR3 sequence reads: CASSMIRGKAGELFF. The CDR3 DNA reads as TGTGCCAGTAGTATGATCAGGGGGAAGGCCGGGGAGCTGTTTTTT.

The chain is built from TRBV7-9 and TRBJ2-2, with a tentative D call TRBD2 (5 bases). Germline values: CDR1 SEHNR, CDR2 FQNEAQ (reference sequence). CDR3 length: 16 residues. V was pared by 3 bases and J by 4 bases, with 15 bases between. CDR3 DNA: TGTGCCAGCAGCTTTCGACTCCAACTAGTCACCGGGGAGCTGTTTTTT. Translated, it gives CASSFRLQLVTGELFF.

This rearrangement joins TRBV5-8 to TRBJ1-1, with 7 bases identical to TRBD1. CDR3 size: 14 residues. Per the germline V gene, CDR1 is SGHTS and CDR2 is YDEGEE. Losses at the gene ends were 6 bases for V and 2 bases for J; bases not matched to a gene: 7. CDR3 bases: TGTGCCAGCAACATCGCAGGGGGTAACACTGAAGCTTTCTTT. It encodes CASNIAGGNTEAFF.